Shown below are 24 T cell receptor beta chains from a single sample sequenced in a study of blood T cell repertoires in COVID-19. Only in-frame clones appear in the TCRdb table, and some are missing; sequencing was by immunoSEQ multiplex PCR. The sample has more than 95,000 clones; 70% to 90% are singletons. Sequencing input: peripheral blood. The receptors originated from a man aged 25-45 years with acute or convalescent COVID-19.

The chain couples TRBV5-1 to TRBJ2-1, with 8 bases lining up with TRBD1. This CDR3 has 15 amino acids. V shed 4 bases, J shed 4 bases, and the junction held 7 bases outside the gene matches. Germline assignment: CDR1 SGHRS and CDR2 YFSETQ. CDR3 loop: CASSQTGTGYNEQFF. DNA of the CDR3: TGCGCCAGCAGCCAAACCGGGACAGGTTACAATGAGCAGTTCTTC.

This chain uses TRBV3-1 (or the pseudogene TRBV3-2) with TRBJ2-1; D ambiguous. Trimming stripped 3 bases from V and 2 bases from J, with 11 bases between. CDR3 length equals 15 residues. Germline V gives CDR1 LGHDT, CDR2 YNNKEL (reference sequence). The CDR3 DNA reads TGTGCCAGCAGCCAGCCCAGTTATACCTACAATGAGCAGTTCTTC. Translating gives CASSQPSYTYNEQFF.

J is TRBJ1-4 and V is TRBV11-1, with D unresolved. The CDR3 sequence is 13 residues long. Germline lookup yields CDR1 SGHAT and CDR2 FQDESV (reference sequence). Trimming took off 5 bases at V and 4 bases at J, with 8 bases between the two ends. In DNA, the CDR3 is TGTGCCAGCAGCCGTGGACTTAATGAAAAACTGTTTTTT. Its translation is CASSRGLNEKLFF.

The J gene is TRBJ2-4, the V gene TRBV4-3; 9 positions match TRBD1. The germline CDR1 and CDR2 sequences are LGHNA and YSLEER. The CDR3 is 14 residues long. V shed 0 bases, J shed 9 bases, and the junction held 3 bases outside the gene matches. The CDR3 loop reads CASSQEGQGGIQYF. CDR3 coding DNA: TGCGCCAGCAGCCAAGAGGGACAGGGTGGCATTCAGTACTTC.

The CDR3 DNA follows: TGTGCCAGCAGTCGCACAGGGGGGGAAGCCAAAAACATTCAGTACTTC. It yields the protein CASSRTGGEAKNIQYF. This chain connects TRBV14 to TRBJ2-4; D might be TRBD1 (8 bases). Germline values: CDR1 SGHDN, CDR2 FVKESK. This CDR3 contains 16 residues. The V gene lost 6 bases and the J gene lost 0 bases, with 15 bases spanning the gap.

The chain uses TRBV13 and TRBJ2-3; D gene unclear. Germline V CDR1 and CDR2: PRHDT, FYEKMQ (reference sequence). The V and J ends lost 3 bases and 14 bases respectively, with 18 bases between them. CDR3 length: 13 residues. The CDR3 DNA is TGTGCCAGCAGCTTCGCGGTGGGTGACCTAGGGTATTTT. Protein sequence: CASSFAVGDLGYF.

This clone showed up just once. This chain connects TRBV19 to TRBJ2-5; 13 nucleotides agree with TRBD2. Germline loops: CDR1 LNHDA, CDR2 SQIVND (reference sequence). The CDR3 sequence is 16 residues long. This CDR3 reads CVIPGLAGLLPPTQYF. CDR3 DNA: TGTGTCATTCCGGGACTAGCGGGACTCCTTCCCCCGACCCAGTACTTC.

This clone was seen more than once but under ten times. V usage is TRBV9 and J usage is TRBJ1-1, with D unclear. V was pared by 0 bases and J by 1 base, with 4 bases between. The CDR3 length is 13 residues. CDR1 is SGDLS and CDR2 is YYNGEE in the germline V gene. The CDR3 region is CASSVAGNTEAFF. The CDR3 nucleotides read TGTGCCAGCAGCGTAGCGGGGAACACTGAAGCTTTCTTT.

This clone was picked up one time. V is TRBV5-1 and J is TRBJ2-3, with TRBD2 matching 11 bases. The V and J ends lost 0 bases and 5 bases, in that order; junction bases with no gene match: 2. Germline V gene data show CDR1 as SGHRS and CDR2 as YFSETQ. This CDR3 has 15 residues. This chain's CDR3 is CASSLGLAGRDTQYF. In DNA, the CDR3 is TGCGCCAGCAGCTTGGGACTAGCGGGACGAGATACGCAGTATTTT.

The chain is built from TRBV5-5 and TRBJ2-7, with D possibly TRBD1 on 5 matching bases. Germline V gene sequence: CDR1 SGHKS, CDR2 YYEKEE (reference sequence). Trimming took 3 bases from V and 1 from J, leaving 11 bases between them. The CDR3 runs 14 residues. The CDR3 DNA reads TGTGCCAGCAGCTCCCAGGGTGGTTCCTACGAGCAGTACTTC. Amino acids: CASSSQGGSYEQYF.

The genes are TRBV14 and TRBJ1-1; D call uncertain. CDR1 is SGHDN and CDR2 is FVKESK in the germline V gene. This CDR3 has 14 residues. The germline V and J ends were trimmed by 4 bases and 1 base, with 10 bases remaining between them. The CDR3 DNA reads as TGTGCCAGCAGCCGTTCGCGGGAGAACACTGAAGCTTTCTTT. Translation gives CASSRSRENTEAFF.

The chain carries TRBV10-3 and TRBJ2-1; 12 bases are a match to TRBD2. This CDR3 spans 21 amino acids. The V and J ends lost 0 bases and 0 bases, in that order; junction bases with no gene match: 12. Germline V gives CDR1 ENHRY, CDR2 SYGVKD. The CDR3 nucleotides are TGTGCCATCAGTGAGTCGATTGGTCTAGCGGGAGGGTCGAGCTCCTACAATGAGCAGTTCTTC. It translates to CAISESIGLAGGSSSYNEQFF.

In its sample, this clone was seen a few times. This chain connects TRBV12-5 to TRBJ2-7; tentative D call: TRBD2 (5 bases). This CDR3 comprises 15 residues. V lost 6 bases and J lost 3, with 18 bases in between. Germline CDR1 LGHNT, CDR2 FRNRAP. The CDR3 DNA is TGTGCTAGTGGACCCGAGGTTTCCGGGAACTACGAGCAGTACTTC. This sequence encodes CASGPEVSGNYEQYF.

This sequence joins TRBV5-1 and TRBJ2-5, with 10 bases matching TRBD1. V dropped 5 bases and J dropped 2; count of bases not matched to a gene: 6. Germline V gene lookup returns CDR1 SGHRS and CDR2 YFSETQ. CDR3 length: 15 residues. CDR3 amino acids: CASRDGTGVQETQYF. CDR3 sequence (DNA): TGCGCCAGCAGAGACGGGACAGGGGTTCAAGAGACCCAGTACTTC.

The chain has TRBV30 and TRBJ2-3, with TRBD2 matching over 7 bases. Germline CDR1 GTSNPN, CDR2 SVGIG (reference sequence). J gave up 5 bases and V 3 bases, and 8 bases lay outside the gene matches. The CDR3 loop spans 14 amino acids. The CDR3 sequence: CAWRSAGVVDTQYF. CDR3 in DNA: TGTGCCTGGAGAAGTGCGGGAGTTGTAGATACGCAGTATTTT.

The V gene is TRBV4-1, the J gene TRBJ1-3; TRBD1 might be the D (5 bases). Trimming stripped 0 bases from V and 7 bases from J, with 16 bases between. Germline V gene data show CDR1 as MGHRA and CDR2 as YSYEKL. The length of the CDR3 is 16 residues. DNA of the CDR3: TGCGCCAGCAGCCAAGATCAATCAGGGTCTTGGAACACCATATATTTT. It translates to CASSQDQSGSWNTIYF.

This clone showed up just a few times. The chain has TRBV29-1 and TRBJ1-2, with 9 positions matching TRBD1. Trimming took 4 bases from V and 7 from J; bases not matched to a gene: 4. Germline CDR1 is SQVTM and CDR2 is ANQGSEA. This CDR3 comprises 12 residues. CDR3 bases: TGCAGCGTTGGGGACAGGGCTATTGGCTACACCTTC. Translated: CSVGDRAIGYTF.

The count of this clone is one. The chain carries TRBV7-2 and TRBJ1-5; 8 nucleotides align to TRBD1. Trimming removed 2 bases from V and 4 bases from J; junction bases left unmatched: 4. The CDR3 spans 15 residues. Germline-derived CDR1 and CDR2 are SGHTA and FQGNSA. The CDR3 DNA is TGTGCCAGCAGCTTAATTGGACAGGGTAATCAGCCCCAGCATTTT. Translation gives CASSLIGQGNQPQHF.

The gene calls are TRBV6-2 or TRBV6-3 and TRBJ1-6; D gene ambiguous. The V end was cut by 2 bases, the J end by 3 bases, with 8 bases between. The CDR3 loop spans 15 amino acids. The germline CDR1 and CDR2 sequences are MNHEY and SVGEGT. The CDR3 protein is CASSYADFYNSPLHF. Here the CDR3 DNA reads TGTGCCAGCAGTTACGCCGACTTCTATAATTCACCCCTCCACTTT.

CDR3: CATSRDLGSSYNSPLHF. The CDR3 bases are TGTGCCACCAGCAGAGATCTAGGAAGCTCCTATAATTCACCCCTCCACTTT. V gene TRBV15 combines with J gene TRBJ1-6; D gene uncertain. This CDR3 spans 17 amino acids. With 0 bases removed from V and 0 bases from J, the gap between germline ends came to 9 bases. Germline CDR1 reads LNHNV; CDR2 reads YYDKDF (reference sequence).

This clone has a handful of counts. Other DNA sequences in this sample translate to the same CDR3. The V call is TRBV9, the J call TRBJ1-6, with 7 bases identical to TRBD1. Germline assignment: CDR1 SGDLS and CDR2 YYNGEE. The CDR3 spans 15 residues. The ends lost 3 bases at V and 7 bases at J; junction bases unmatched: 7. The chain's CDR3 is CASSETGTENSPLHF. CDR3 DNA: TGTGCCAGCAGCGAGACCGGGACAGAGAATTCACCCCTCCACTTT.

The chain combines TRBV14 with TRBJ2-7; D possibly corresponds to TRBD2 (6 bases). The CDR3 is 15 residues long. Trimming stripped 4 bases from V and 7 bases from J, with 20 bases between. The germline V gene has CDR1 SGHDN and CDR2 FVKESK. The CDR3 loop reads CASSPVVAVDGEQYF. In DNA, the CDR3 is TGTGCCAGCAGCCCAGTGGTAGCGGTGGACGGGGAGCAGTACTTC.

The V call is TRBV5-1, the J call TRBJ1-1, with D hard to call. The CDR3 spans 14 residues. Trimming pared 2 bases from V and 4 bases from J, leaving 12 bases between. CDR1 SGHRS and CDR2 YFSETQ come from the germline V gene. CDR3 in DNA: TGCGCCAGCAGCTTCATGGGTCGAGGCACTGAAGCTTTCTTT. Translated: CASSFMGRGTEAFF.

The V call is TRBV6-5, the J call TRBJ2-2; 8 bases map to TRBD2. V was pared by 7 bases and J by 6 bases, with 4 bases of the junction left unmatched. CDR3 size: 13 residues. Per germline, CDR1 MNHEY and CDR2 SVGAGI. In DNA, the CDR3 is TGTGCCAGCAAGGGACTAGTAGCCGGGGAGCTGTTTTTT. It specifies CASKGLVAGELFF.